The sequence of this TCR beta chain was determined in a study of blood T cell repertoires in COVID-19. Clones were read by immunoSEQ multiplex PCR, and TCRdb kept only the in-frame ones, dropping some. The sample has 200,000 to 250,000 clones; about 90% are singletons. Trimming cost V 0 bases and J 4 bases; bases outside gene matches: 5. This CDR3 has 16 amino acids. Germline CDR1 reads MGHRA; CDR2 reads YSYEKL. Sequencing was done on a sample of peripheral blood. This receptor was identified in a man aged 25 to 45 with acute or convalescent COVID-19. The gene calls are TRBV4-1 and TRBJ2-1; 8 nucleotides match TRBD2. The CDR3 region is CASSQDNRGRYNEQFF. The CDR3 nucleotides read TGCGCCAGCAGCCAAGATAACCGCGGGAGGTACAATGAGCAGTTCTTC.